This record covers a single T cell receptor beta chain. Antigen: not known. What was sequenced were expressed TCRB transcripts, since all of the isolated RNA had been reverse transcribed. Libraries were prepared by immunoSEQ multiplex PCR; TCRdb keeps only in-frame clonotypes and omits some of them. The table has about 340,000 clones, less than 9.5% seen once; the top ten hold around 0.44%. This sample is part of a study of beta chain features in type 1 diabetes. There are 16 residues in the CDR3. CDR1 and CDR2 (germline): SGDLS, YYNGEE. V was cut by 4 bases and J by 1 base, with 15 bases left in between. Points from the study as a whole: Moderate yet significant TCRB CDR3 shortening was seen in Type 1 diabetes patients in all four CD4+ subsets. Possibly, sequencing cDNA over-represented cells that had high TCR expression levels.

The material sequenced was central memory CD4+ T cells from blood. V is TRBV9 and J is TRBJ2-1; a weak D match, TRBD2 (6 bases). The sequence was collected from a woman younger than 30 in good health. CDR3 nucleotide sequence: TGTGCCAGCAGCCCCGATGGGCGGGGTTCCTACAATGAGCAGTTCTTC. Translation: CASSPDGRGSYNEQFF.